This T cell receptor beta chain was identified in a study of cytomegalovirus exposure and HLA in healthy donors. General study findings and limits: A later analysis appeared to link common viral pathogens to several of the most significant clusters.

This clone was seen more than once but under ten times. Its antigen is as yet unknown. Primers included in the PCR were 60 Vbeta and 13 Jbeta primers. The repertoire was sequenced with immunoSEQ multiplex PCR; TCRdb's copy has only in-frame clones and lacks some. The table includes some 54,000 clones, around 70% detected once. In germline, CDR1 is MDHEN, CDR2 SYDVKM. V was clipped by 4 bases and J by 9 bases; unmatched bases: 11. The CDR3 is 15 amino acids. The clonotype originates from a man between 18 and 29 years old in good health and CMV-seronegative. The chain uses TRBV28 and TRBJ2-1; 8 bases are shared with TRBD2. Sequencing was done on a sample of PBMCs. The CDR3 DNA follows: TGTGCCAGCAGTTCCCTGTCGGGAGGGCCGAGTGAGCAGTTCTTC. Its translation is CASSSLSGGPSEQFF.